Shown below are 31 T cell receptor beta chains from a single sample sequenced in a study of blood T cells in healthy people across ages. A second PCR, run for roughly 7 to 12 cycles, used a sample-barcoded 5' primer plus a J-beta primer mix. TCRdb re-called the 5' RACE reads through MiXCR, storing one row per CDR3 protein. The table has approximately 810,000 distinct CDR3 sequences, less than 35% seen once. Material: blood. These receptors were collected from a woman aged 80 or over in good health.

As regards this clonotype: Possible read error: a much larger clone is one base away. J is TRBJ2-1 and V is TRBV14; weak D call: TRBD2 (5 bases). V was trimmed by 4 bases and J by 4 bases, leaving 14 bases between them. The CDR3 length is 15 residues. Germline V gives CDR1 SGHDN, CDR2 FVKESK. CDR3 region: CASSRGMEFYNEQFF. The CDR3, as DNA: TGTGCCAGCAGCCGAGGGATGGAGTTTTACAATGAGCAGTTCTTC.

The chain is built from TRBV4-3 and TRBJ1-2; D might be TRBD1 (5 bases). The V gene lost 4 bases and the J gene lost 4 bases, with 16 bases spanning the gap. Germline V gene sequence: CDR1 LGHNA, CDR2 YSLEER. CDR3 length: 15 amino acids. The CDR3 loop is CASSRNTRDVYGYTF. CDR3 sequence (DNA): TGCGCCAGCAGCCGGAATACTCGGGACGTCTATGGCTACACCTTC.

This clonotype was recorded many times. The chain combines TRBV7-2 with TRBJ2-3; D not certain. The CDR3 runs 12 residues. Per the germline V gene, CDR1 is SGHTA and CDR2 is FQGNSA. The V end lost 5 bases, the J end lost 5 bases, and 8 bases lay between the germline ends. CDR3 loop: CASSPQIDTQYF. In nucleotides, the CDR3 is TGTGCCAGCAGCCCCCAGATAGATACGCAGTATTTT.

The sample holds many counts of this clonotype. The genes are TRBV20-1 and TRBJ2-3, with a weak D call TRBD1 (5 bases). The germline gives CDR1 DFQATT, CDR2 SNEGSKA (reference sequence). The length of the CDR3 is 16 residues. The V end lost 3 bases, the J end lost 2 bases, and 18 bases lay between the germline ends. The DNA of the CDR3 is TGCAGTGCTAGTGGCCTAGGGGCAGGTTTCACAGATACGCAGTATTTT. Protein sequence: CSASGLGAGFTDTQYF.

The chain couples TRBV6-2 or TRBV6-3 to TRBJ1-6; D is unclear. Germline-derived CDR1 and CDR2 are MNHEY and SVGEGT. The CDR3 loop spans 13 amino acids. V dropped 4 bases and J dropped 6 bases, with 7 bases sitting between them. The CDR3 is CASSSGGNSPLHF. CDR3 bases: TGTGCCAGCAGTTCCGGCGGTAATTCACCCCTCCACTTT.

This clonotype has a count of ten or more. The chain couples TRBV12-3 or TRBV12-4 to TRBJ2-4; tentatively, D is TRBD2 (6 bases). There are 14 residues in the CDR3. The V and J ends lost 3 bases and 7 bases respectively, with 13 bases between them. CDR3 sequence reads: CASSFVTSRNIQYF. CDR3 DNA sequence: TGTGCCAGCAGTTTCGTCACTAGCCGGAACATTCAGTACTTC.

This clonotype was seen more than once but under ten times. The V and J genes are TRBV6-6 and TRBJ2-2; unclear D gene. Trimming took 7 bases from V and 3 from J, leaving 21 bases between them. The CDR3 loop spans 17 amino acids. Per germline, CDR1 MNHNY and CDR2 SVGAGI (reference sequence). CDR3: CASIRRFSGLDTGELFF. The DNA of the CDR3 is TGTGCCAGCATCCGCCGGTTCTCCGGGTTGGACACCGGGGAGCTGTTTTTT.

This rearrangement joins TRBV12-3 or TRBV12-4 to TRBJ2-5, with D perhaps given as TRBD1 or TRBD2 (5 bases each). With 7 bases removed from V and 2 bases from J, the gap between germline ends came to 14 bases. This CDR3 region has 14 residues. The CDR3 loop is CASTRGDPQETQYF. The CDR3 nucleotides read TGTGCCAGCACCCGAGGGGATCCTCAAGAGACCCAGTACTTC.

This clonotype was found many times. The V gene is TRBV6-5, the J gene TRBJ2-1; the match to TRBD2 covers 10 bases. V lost 6 bases and J lost 5; bases outside the gene matches: 7. This CDR3 spans 15 amino acids. Germline V gene data show CDR1 as MNHEY and CDR2 as SVGAGI. As DNA, the CDR3 is TGTGCCAGCAGCCGAGCGGGGGGGATAAACAATGAGCAGTTCTTC. Its protein is CASSRAGGINNEQFF.

This clonotype was seen at least ten times. The chain links TRBV12-3 or TRBV12-4 to TRBJ2-1; a possible D gene is TRBD2 (7 bases). The CDR3 loop spans 13 amino acids. Trimming took off 4 bases at V and 6 bases at J, with 10 bases between the two ends. CDR3 amino acids: CASSSGGPNEQFF. In nucleotides, the CDR3 is TGTGCCAGCAGTTCGGGGGGCCCCAATGAGCAGTTCTTC.

The rearrangement uses TRBV28 and TRBJ2-2, with TRBD1 as a possible D gene (5 bases). This CDR3 is 13 amino acids long. The germline V gene has CDR1 MDHEN and CDR2 SYDVKM. V was shortened by 8 bases and J by 2 bases, with 9 bases between the two germline ends. CDR3 coding DNA: TGTGCCAGCCTGGACACAAACACCGGGGAGCTGTTTTTT. Translated, it gives CASLDTNTGELFF.

The chain couples TRBV27 to TRBJ1-6; possible D gene TRBD1, 5 bases. Germline V lookup: CDR1 MNHEY, CDR2 SMNVEV (reference sequence). This CDR3 is 18 amino acids long. The V end lost 4 bases, the J end lost 7 bases, and 23 bases lay between the germline ends. Here the CDR3 DNA reads TGTGCCAGCAGTTACTTGCCGGGGACCTCCACCGGGAATTCACCCCTCCACTTT. It encodes CASSYLPGTSTGNSPLHF.

This clonotype has a count of ten or more. This chain connects TRBV6-1 to TRBJ2-7; no clear D gene. The germline V and J ends were trimmed by 7 bases and 0 bases, with 16 bases remaining between them. Looked up from germline, CDR1 is MNHNS and CDR2 is SASEGT. The CDR3 extends over 15 amino acids. The CDR3 is CASIRSPTSSYEQYF. CDR3 in DNA: TGTGCCAGCATCCGCTCCCCCACGAGCTCCTACGAGCAGTACTTC.

This clonotype was counted between two and nine times. The chain carries TRBV4-3 and TRBJ2-1, with 10 bases lining up with TRBD2. CDR3 size: 17 residues. The trim removed 0 bases at V and 5 bases at J, leaving 7 bases unmatched. From germline, CDR1 is LGHNA and CDR2 YSLEER. In nucleotides, the CDR3 is TGCGCCAGCAGCCAAGATTCGAGCGGGGGGGCCAACAATGAGCAGTTCTTC. Its protein is CASSQDSSGGANNEQFF.

Remarks on this clonotype: A much larger clone lies a single base off, so this may be a read error. The chain employs TRBV4-1 and TRBJ2-1; no firm D call. The CDR3 extends over 14 amino acids. Germline assignment: CDR1 MGHRA and CDR2 YSYEKL. Trimming cost V 1 base and J 2 bases, with 6 bases left between them. In DNA form, the CDR3 reads TGCGCCAGCAGCCAAGTCGGCCCCTACAATGAGCAGTTCTTC. Translated, it gives CASSQVGPYNEQFF.

The chain couples TRBV19 to TRBJ2-5; the D gene is possibly TRBD2 (5 bases). There are 14 residues in the CDR3. V shed 5 bases and J shed 0 bases, with 10 bases lying between them. Germline values: CDR1 LNHDA, CDR2 SQIVND (reference sequence). Here the CDR3 reads CASSFKRDQETQYF. As DNA, the CDR3 is TGTGCCAGTAGTTTTAAGAGGGACCAAGAGACCCAGTACTTC.

As concerns this clonotype: A read error may be the cause here, since a much bigger clone is one base away. The V and J genes are TRBV14 and TRBJ2-5; D is ambiguous. The CDR3 contains 15 residues. Germline lookup yields CDR1 SGHDN and CDR2 FVKESK. V was shortened by 1 base and J by 5 bases, with 14 bases between the two germline ends. CDR3: CASSQVMATRETQYF. CDR3 bases: TGTGCCAGCAGCCAAGTAATGGCCACGCGCGAGACCCAGTACTTC.

This clonotype was picked up a small number of times. The chain's CDR3 is CSARLGLRDGYTF. The CDR3 bases are TGCAGTGCTAGATTAGGGCTTAGGGATGGCTACACCTTC. The V call is TRBV20-1, the J call TRBJ1-2; the D is unclear. The germline CDR1 and CDR2 sequences are DFQATT and SNEGSKA (reference sequence). The length of the CDR3 is 13 residues. V dropped 2 bases and J dropped 6 bases, with 13 bases sitting between them.

This clonotype was detected many times. This chain joins TRBV7-8 and TRBJ2-5, with TRBD1 matching over 8 bases. The CDR3 totals 15 residues. With V trimmed by 4 bases and J by 4 bases, 8 bases remained unmatched. Germline CDR1 and CDR2: SGHVS and FQNEAQ. In nucleotides, the CDR3 is TGTGCCAGCAGCTCAATGACCAGGGGGCCAGAGACCCAGTACTTC. Amino acids: CASSSMTRGPETQYF.

This clonotype was counted only a few times. The CDR3 protein is CAGGQSANYGYTF. In nucleotides, the CDR3 is TGTGCCGGGGGACAGTCAGCTAACTATGGCTACACCTTC. This chain uses TRBV7-2 with TRBJ1-2; 7 bases map to TRBD1. CDR3 length: 13 residues. The germline V gene encodes CDR1 SGHTA and CDR2 FQGNSA. Unmatched junction bases numbered 6, after V lost 11 bases and J lost 0 bases.

This chain uses TRBV4-2 with TRBJ1-5; D is undetermined. The V and J ends lost 3 bases and 0 bases respectively, with 9 bases between them. The CDR3 runs 15 residues. The germline CDR1 and CDR2 sequences are LGHNA and YNFKEQ. CDR3 sequence: CASSQEVDSNQPQHF. In DNA form, the CDR3 reads TGTGCCAGCAGCCAGGAGGTGGATAGCAATCAGCCCCAGCATTTT.

CDR3 loop: CASRTFTTQYF. The CDR3 bases are TGTGCCAGCAGGACTTTTACGACCCAGTACTTC. This chain joins TRBV3-1 and TRBJ2-5; D is unclear. Trimming shortened V by 6 bases and J by 7 bases, and 9 bases separated the two germline ends. This CDR3 has 11 amino acids. Germline loops: CDR1 LGHDT, CDR2 YNNKEL (reference sequence).

This clonotype was seen repeatedly, ten times or more. J is TRBJ2-2 and V is TRBV7-2; D is unclear. This CDR3 is 13 amino acids long. Deletions cut 1 base from V and 6 bases from J, with 6 bases between. Looked up from germline, CDR1 is SGHTA and CDR2 is FQGNSA. The CDR3 is CASSLVGSGELFF. CDR3 DNA sequence: TGTGCCAGCAGCTTAGTGGGGTCCGGGGAGCTGTTTTTT.

Many counts were recorded for this clonotype. This chain links TRBV2 with TRBJ2-1, with 8 nucleotides matching TRBD1. Germline loops: CDR1 SNHLY, CDR2 FYNNEI. The junction had 5 bases not matched to a gene; V was cut back by 7 bases and J by 0 bases. This CDR3 comprises 15 residues. The CDR3 sequence: CASIPDRGSYNEQFF. The CDR3 DNA reads as TGTGCCAGCATTCCCGACAGGGGCTCCTACAATGAGCAGTTCTTC.

There are many counts of this clonotype. The chain uses TRBV20-1 and TRBJ1-2, with TRBD1 matching 7 bases. After removal of 3 bases from V and 2 bases from J, the junction contained 18 bases not matched to a gene. The CDR3 has 18 amino acids. Germline V CDR1 and CDR2: DFQATT, SNEGSKA (reference sequence). CDR3 DNA: TGCAGTGCTAGTGGCGATGACAGGGTTCTTTTTGGAAACTATGGCTACACCTTC. Protein sequence: CSASGDDRVLFGNYGYTF.

This clonotype was seen at least ten times. The rearrangement uses TRBV29-1 and TRBJ2-5; 10 nucleotides align to TRBD2. V lost 1 base, J lost 5 bases, and 4 bases stayed unmatched. Germline values: CDR1 SQVTM, CDR2 ANQGSEA. The CDR3 has 14 amino acids. Here the CDR3 DNA reads TGCAGCGTTGAAGGGGCTAGCGGGGGTGAGACCCAGTACTTC. As protein: CSVEGASGGETQYF. The full variable domain, its missing parts supplied by reference TRBV29-1 and TRBJ2-5, is SAVISQKPSRDICQRGTSLTIQCQVDSQVTMMFWYRQQPGQSLTLIATANQGSEATYESGFVIDKFPISRPNLTFSTLTVSNMSPEDSSIYLCSVEGASGGETQYFGPGTRLLVL.

Note on this clonotype: This could be a read error, since a much larger clone is one nucleotide away. The rearrangement links TRBV7-9 to TRBJ2-2; possible D gene TRBD1, 6 bases. The length of the CDR3 is 17 residues. Germline V gene sequence: CDR1 SEHNR, CDR2 FQNEAQ (reference sequence). The DNA of the CDR3 is TGTGCCTGCAGCCTAACCAACAGGGAAGCGAACACCGGGGAGCTGTTTTTT. It specifies CACSLTNREANTGELFF.

Comment on this clonotype: A read error may be the cause here, since a much bigger clone is one base away. This rearrangement joins TRBV27 to TRBJ2-7; 7 bases map to TRBD2. The CDR3 extends over 15 amino acids. Looked up from germline, CDR1 is MNHEY and CDR2 is SMNVEV (reference sequence). Trimming took 5 bases from V and 0 from J; bases not matched to a gene: 7. The chain's CDR3 is CASSTSGATSYEQYF. CDR3 sequence (DNA): TGTGCCAGCAGTACAAGCGGGGCAACCTCCTACGAGCAGTACTTC.

Note on this clonotype: A much larger clone lies one base from this, so it may be a read error. The chain uses TRBV5-8 and TRBJ2-7; 8 bases match TRBD1. The CDR3 is made up of 13 amino acids. CDR1 and CDR2 (germline): SGHTS, YDEGEE. J was trimmed by 7 bases and V by 9 bases; bases with no gene match: 12. The CDR3, as DNA: TGTGCCACCAAGACAGGGGCCAACAATGAGCAGTACTTC. Amino acids: CATKTGANNEQYF.

Written as DNA, the CDR3 is TGCAGTGTTATAGGGACTCCGGCAGGTGGTTCCCAGTACTTC. Protein: CSVIGTPAGGSQYF. The chain has TRBV20-1 and TRBJ2-5; possible D gene TRBD2, 6 bases. The CDR3 sequence is 14 residues long. Per the germline V gene, CDR1 is DFQATT and CDR2 is SNEGSKA (reference sequence). Trimming took 7 bases from V and 9 from J, leaving 24 bases between them.

At least ten counts were recorded for this clonotype. V is TRBV5-1 and J is TRBJ1-2, with a possible D match to TRBD1 (5 bases). Germline V gene lookup returns CDR1 SGHRS and CDR2 YFSETQ. V lost 6 bases and J 6 bases, leaving 15 bases between the germline ends. The CDR3 has 13 amino acids. CDR3 sequence (DNA): TGCGCCAGCACCGGGACGGCACGCAATGGCTACACCTTC. Translation: CASTGTARNGYTF.